The 16 T cell receptor beta chains presented below share a single source sample, sequenced in a study of cytomegalovirus exposure and HLA in healthy donors. TCRdb's copy holds only in-frame clones and misses some; the assay was immunoSEQ multiplex PCR. The profile shows under 350,000 clones, about 86% of them singletons. Sequenced: PBMCs. These receptors were taken from a woman under 30 in good health and CMV-seronegative.

The rearrangement uses TRBV5-8 and TRBJ1-2; D is uncertain. V dropped 1 base and J dropped 3 bases, with 13 bases sitting between them. The CDR3 extends over 15 amino acids. The germline CDR1 and CDR2 sequences are SGHTS and YDEGEE. CDR3 protein: CASSLLEVRDYGYTF. In DNA, the CDR3 is TGTGCCAGCAGCTTGTTAGAGGTACGGGACTATGGCTACACCTTC.

The table lists this clone with a few counts. The chain uses TRBV6-4 and TRBJ2-1; D gene ambiguous. Deletions cut 6 bases from V and 2 bases from J, with 2 bases between. Germline V gene sequence: CDR1 MRHNA, CDR2 SNTAGT. This CDR3 spans 11 amino acids. This chain's CDR3 is CASSTYNEQFF. The CDR3 DNA sequence: TGTGCCAGCAGCACCTACAATGAGCAGTTCTTC.

The V and J genes are TRBV4-3 and TRBJ2-3, with a weak D call TRBD2 (5 bases). CDR1 and CDR2 (germline): LGHNA, YSLEER. The V end was cut by 0 bases, the J end by 0 bases, with 13 bases between. CDR3 length: 17 amino acids. This chain's CDR3 is CASSQDERLLSTDTQYF. CDR3 coding DNA: TGCGCCAGCAGCCAAGATGAGAGACTACTGAGCACAGATACGCAGTATTTT.

This chain links TRBV10-1 with TRBJ1-4, with unresolved D. The CDR3 loop spans 13 amino acids. The germline V gene encodes CDR1 WNHNN and CDR2 SYGVQD (reference sequence). Deletions cut 10 bases from V and 5 bases from J, with 14 bases between. The CDR3 protein is CATTAGFNEKLFF. Here the CDR3 DNA reads TGCGCCACCACCGCCGGTTTCAATGAAAAACTGTTTTTT.

The rearrangement joins TRBV29-1 to TRBJ2-7; possibly TRBD1 for D (5 bases). In germline, CDR1 is SQVTM, CDR2 ANQGSEA. Between the trimmed V and J ends, which lost 6 bases and 4 bases, there was a span of 13 bases. The CDR3 consists of 12 residues. The CDR3 sequence is CSVRQTLYEQYF. The CDR3 nucleotides are TGCAGCGTGCGACAGACCCTGTACGAGCAGTACTTC.

The genes are TRBV9 and TRBJ2-1, with 11 positions matching TRBD2. J was trimmed by 4 bases and V by 4 bases; bases with no gene match: 4. The CDR3 extends over 15 amino acids. Per germline, CDR1 SGDLS and CDR2 YYNGEE. The CDR3: CASSLAGGLYNEQFF. In DNA, the CDR3 is TGTGCCAGCAGCCTAGCGGGAGGCCTATACAATGAGCAGTTCTTC. Full variable domain (outside the CDR3, taken from reference TRBV9 and TRBJ2-1): DSGVTQTPKHLITATGQRVTLRCSPRSGDLSVYWYQQSLDQGLQFLIQYYNGEERAKGNILERFSAQQFPDLHSELNLSSLELGDSALYFCASSLAGGLYNEQFFGPGTRLTVL.

The rearrangement links TRBV10-3 to TRBJ2-5, with D possibly matching TRBD1 (6 bases). The CDR3 has 13 residues. V lost 6 bases, J lost 4 bases, and 12 bases lay in between. The germline gives CDR1 ENHRY, CDR2 SYGVKD. The CDR3 sequence is CAISGTRGETQYF. CDR3 in DNA: TGTGCCATCAGCGGAACCAGGGGAGAGACCCAGTACTTC.

The rearrangement uses TRBV19 and TRBJ2-7, with D possibly matching TRBD1 (5 bases). The CDR3 has 14 amino acids. With 5 bases removed from V and 0 bases from J, the gap between germline ends came to 11 bases. CDR1 and CDR2 (germline): LNHDA, SQIVND (reference sequence). Here the CDR3 DNA reads TGTGCCAGTAGTCCCCGTGACAGCTCCTACGAGCAGTACTTC. As protein: CASSPRDSSYEQYF.

The chain employs TRBV29-1 and TRBJ1-2, with D perhaps TRBD1 (5 bases). V lost 7 bases and J lost 6, with 18 bases in between. The CDR3 consists of 13 residues. CDR1 is SQVTM, CDR2 ANQGSEA, per germline. The CDR3 protein is CSALGQGANGYTF. DNA for the CDR3: TGCAGCGCCTTAGGGCAGGGTGCCAATGGCTACACCTTC.

The V and J genes are TRBV9 and TRBJ2-1, with TRBD2 identical over 9 bases. CDR1 and CDR2 from the germline V gene are SGDLS and YYNGEE. With V trimmed by 0 bases and J by 2 bases, 3 bases remained unmatched. This CDR3 comprises 16 residues. CDR3 bases: TGTGCCAGCAGCGTAGCGAAGCGGGGGGCCTACAATGAGCAGTTCTTC. Translation: CASSVAKRGAYNEQFF.

The CDR3 spells CASIEQGGEAFF. The DNA for the CDR3 is TGTGCCAGCATCGAGCAGGGGGGTGAGGCTTTCTTT. The chain joins TRBV7-9 to TRBJ1-1; 7 bases match TRBD1. Germline CDR1 SEHNR, CDR2 FQNEAQ (reference sequence). The V segment lost 7 bases and the J segment 11 bases; nucleotides outside the gene matches: 10. The CDR3 is 12 residues long.

The chain joins TRBV5-1 to TRBJ1-4, with D unclear. CDR3 length equals 14 residues. The V and J ends lost 0 bases and 7 bases respectively, with 10 bases between them. Germline assignment: CDR1 SGHRS and CDR2 YFSETQ. This CDR3 is CASSLGERREKLFF. The CDR3 coding sequence is TGCGCCAGCAGCTTGGGAGAGAGGCGTGAAAAACTGTTTTTT. Together with reference TRBV5-1 and TRBJ1-4, the CDR3 gives the full variable domain: KAGVTQTPRYLIKTRGQQVTLSCSPISGHRSVSWYQQTPGQGLQFLFEYFSETQRNKGNFPGRFSGRQFSNSRSEMNVSTLELGDSALYLCASSLGERREKLFFGSGTQLSVL.

This chain uses TRBV6-5 with TRBJ2-7; no clear D gene. CDR1 and CDR2 from the germline V gene are MNHEY and SVGAGI. Trimming took off 0 bases at V and 0 bases at J, with 9 bases between the two ends. The CDR3 has 15 residues. The CDR3, as DNA: TGTGCCAGCAGTTACTCTACCAGCGACTCCTACGAGCAGTACTTC. Translated, it gives CASSYSTSDSYEQYF.

Regarding this clone: The sample has other DNA sequences that encode this CDR3 too. The chain couples TRBV11-2 to TRBJ2-7; 7 bases are shared with TRBD1. Trimming took 1 base from V and 1 from J; bases not matched to a gene: 4. CDR1 and CDR2 (germline): SGHAT, FQNNGV. The CDR3 spans 15 residues. CDR3 protein: CASSLGQGSSYEQYF. In DNA form, the CDR3 reads TGTGCCAGCAGCTTAGGACAGGGAAGTTCCTACGAGCAGTACTTC.

V and J are TRBV6-1 and TRBJ2-7; TRBD1 agrees at 11 bases. This CDR3 region has 15 residues. V was clipped by 5 bases and J by 3 bases; unmatched bases: 6. Germline CDR1 MNHNS, CDR2 SASEGT. The CDR3 DNA sequence: TGTGCCAGCAGTTGGACAGGGGGCAACGTCTACGAGCAGTACTTC. Protein product: CASSWTGGNVYEQYF.

The genes are TRBV11-2 and TRBJ2-3; 13 bases match TRBD2. The CDR3 has 15 amino acids. Germline values: CDR1 SGHAT, CDR2 FQNNGV. V trimming: 6 bases; J trimming: 7 bases; junction bases outside the gene matches: 7. CDR3 DNA: TGTGCCAGCAGGGGGACTAGCGGGAACTTATATACGCAGTATTTT. This codes for CASRGTSGNLYTQYF. Filled out from reference TRBV11-2 and TRBJ2-3, the complete variable domain reads EAGVAQSPRYKIIEKRQSVAFWCNPISGHATLYWYQQILGQGPKLLIQFQNNGVVDDSQLPKDRFSAERLKGVDSTLKIQPAKLEDSAVYLCASRGTSGNLYTQYFGPGTRLTVL.